Included here is one T cell receptor beta chain sequence, with context. Its antigen is unidentified. J lost 8 bases, V lost 7 bases, and 7 bases had no gene match. The CDR3 covers 13 residues. The data derive from a study of T cell repertoires in cytomegalovirus infection. Study-wide background: Recently identified HLA-C-restricted CMV epitopes were among the peptides used. CMV infection plus the matching HLA type was flagged by public TCR beta signatures. Study conclusions and caveats: HLA-C-restricted CMV-specific TCR beta clonotypes were dominant in the ex vivo response. Frequencies of public TCR beta families were cumulated, and this identified carriers of CMV plus the relevant HLA.

TCRdb ran MiXCR on the reads and lists one entry per CDR3 protein. The sample contains about 570,000 distinct CDR3 sequences, about 40% of which appear only once. The sequencing used cultured PBMCs, collected from culture after CMV antigen stimulation. The chain recombines TRBV12-3 or TRBV12-4 with TRBJ2-1; 8 nucleotides agree with TRBD2. This receptor was identified in a human donor in good health (CMV status not recorded). Some clones in this sample may be carry-over from other donors' samples. Written as DNA, the CDR3 is TGTGCCAGCACCCTACTGACTAGCGATGAGCAGTTCTTC. This gives the protein CASTLLTSDEQFF.